This T cell receptor (beta chain) was captured in a study of CD8 T cells in ankylosing spondylitis. Study-wide findings and caveats: Ankylosing spondylitis blood appeared to be characterized by a TCR beta motif of several highly homologous variants. Matched ankylosing spondylitis synovial fluid reportedly contained a significantly enriched population of disease-linked clones.

The sample holds a few counts of this clonotype. Its cognate antigen is unknown. In germline, CDR1 is DFQATT, CDR2 SNEGSKA (reference sequence). This CDR3 has 13 amino acids. The V gene lost 2 bases and the J gene lost 3 bases, with 11 bases spanning the gap. One entry per CDR3 protein results from TCRdb running MiXCR on the 5' RACE reads. In the table there are 670,000 or so distinct CDR3 sequences, roughly 19% of which are singletons. The rearrangement joins TRBV20-1 to TRBJ2-7; no clear D. The sequencing sample was made of blood, either unsorted or a sorted T cell fraction (not recorded which). The receptor's source is a male donor with ankylosing spondylitis. CDR3 in amino acids: CSARTYRDYEQYF. Written as DNA, the CDR3 is TGCAGTGCTAGAACCTACAGAGACTACGAGCAGTACTTC.